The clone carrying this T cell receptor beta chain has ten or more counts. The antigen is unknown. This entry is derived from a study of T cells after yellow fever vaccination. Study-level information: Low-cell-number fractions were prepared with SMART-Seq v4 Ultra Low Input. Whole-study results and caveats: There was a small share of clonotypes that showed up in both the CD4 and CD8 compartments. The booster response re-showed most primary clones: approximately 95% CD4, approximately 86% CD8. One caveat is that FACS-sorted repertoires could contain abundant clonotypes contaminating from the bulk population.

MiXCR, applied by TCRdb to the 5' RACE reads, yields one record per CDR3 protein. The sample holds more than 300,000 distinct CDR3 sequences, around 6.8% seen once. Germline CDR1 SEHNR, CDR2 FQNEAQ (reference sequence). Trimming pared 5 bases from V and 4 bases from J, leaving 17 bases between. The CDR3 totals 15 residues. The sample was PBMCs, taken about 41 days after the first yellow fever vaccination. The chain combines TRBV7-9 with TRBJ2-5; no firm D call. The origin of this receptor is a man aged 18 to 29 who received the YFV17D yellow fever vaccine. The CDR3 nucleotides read TGTGCCAGCAGCCCCGGCCAAGAAGGTCGAGAGACCCAGTACTTC. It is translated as CASSPGQEGRETQYF. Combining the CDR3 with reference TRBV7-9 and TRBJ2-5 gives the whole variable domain DTGVSQNPRHKITKRGQNVTFRCDPISEHNRLYWYRQTLGQGPEFLTYFQNEAQLEKSRLLSDRFSAERPKGSFSTLEIQRTEQGDSAMYLCASSPGQEGRETQYFGPGTRLLVL.